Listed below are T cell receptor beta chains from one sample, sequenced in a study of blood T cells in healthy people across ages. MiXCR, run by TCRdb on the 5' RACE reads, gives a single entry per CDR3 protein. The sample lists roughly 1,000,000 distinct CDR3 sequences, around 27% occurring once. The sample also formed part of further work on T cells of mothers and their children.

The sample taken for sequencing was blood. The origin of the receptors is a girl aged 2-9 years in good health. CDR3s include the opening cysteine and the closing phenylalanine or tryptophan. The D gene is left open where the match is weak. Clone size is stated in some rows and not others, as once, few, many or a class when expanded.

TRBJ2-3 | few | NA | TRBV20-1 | CSALTLDTQYF | TGCAGTGCTTTGACATTAGATACGCAGTATTTT
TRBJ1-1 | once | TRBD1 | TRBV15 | CATSRDQDRGAEAFF | TGTGCCACCAGCAGAGATCAGGACAGGGGGGCTGAAGCTTTCTTT
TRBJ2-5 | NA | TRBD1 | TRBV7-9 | CANSHATGGNLETQYF | TGTGCCAACAGCCACGCGACAGGGGGTAACTTAGAGACCCAGTACTTC
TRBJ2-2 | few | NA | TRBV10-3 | CAIGTETGELFF | TGTGCCATCGGGACTGAAACCGGGGAGCTGTTTTTT
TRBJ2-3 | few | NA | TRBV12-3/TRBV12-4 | CASSLWDKYTDTQYF | TGTGCCAGCAGTTTATGGGACAAATACACAGATACGCAGTATTTT
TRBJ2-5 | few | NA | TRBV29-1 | CSFFIGAGETQYF | TGCAGCTTCTTCATAGGGGCGGGGGAGACCCAGTACTTC
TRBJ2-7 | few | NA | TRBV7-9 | CASSIGGINEQYF | TGTGCCAGCAGCATAGGGGGAATAAACGAGCAGTACTTC
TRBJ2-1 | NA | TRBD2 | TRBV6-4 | CASRTERGVHNEQFF | TGTGCCAGCAGGACAGAGCGGGGGGTCCACAATGAGCAGTTCTTC
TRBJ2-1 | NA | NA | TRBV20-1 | CSALGSDQDNFNEQFF | TGCAGTGCTCTCGGGTCCGACCAGGACAACTTCAATGAGCAGTTCTTC
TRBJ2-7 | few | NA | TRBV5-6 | CASSYAGDRYEQYF | TGTGCCAGCAGCTATGCAGGGGACCGGTACGAGCAGTACTTC
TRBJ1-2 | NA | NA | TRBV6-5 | CATFLDGLMGGYTF | TGTGCCACCTTCTTGGACGGGCTGATGGGTGGCTACACCTTC
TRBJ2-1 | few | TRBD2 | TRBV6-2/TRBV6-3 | CASKELALMTSYNEQFF | TGTGCCAGCAAAGAACTAGCGCTCATGACCTCCTACAATGAGCAGTTCTTC
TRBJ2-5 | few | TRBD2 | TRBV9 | CASSVAGLAGKETQYF | TGTGCCAGCAGCGTAGCGGGACTAGCAGGGAAAGAGACCCAGTACTTC
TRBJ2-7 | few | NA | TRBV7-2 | CASNPQEGPYEQYF | TGTGCCAGCAACCCCCAGGAGGGCCCCTACGAGCAGTACTTC
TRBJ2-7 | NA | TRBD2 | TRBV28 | CASSFASGSHEQYF | TGTGCCAGCAGTTTTGCTAGCGGGAGCCACGAGCAGTACTTC
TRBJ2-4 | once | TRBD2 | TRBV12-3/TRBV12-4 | CASSFHIGTSGVKGPNIQYF | TGTGCCAGCAGTTTCCATATCGGGACTAGCGGGGTAAAAGGTCCCAACATTCAGTACTTC